This T cell receptor beta chain was retrieved from a study of cytomegalovirus exposure and HLA in healthy donors. Use of 60 Vbeta and 13 Jbeta primers characterized the PCR. TCRdb keeps only in-frame clones here, not all; method: immunoSEQ multiplex PCR. In total, the table holds 65,000 to 80,000 clones. Whole-study results and caveats: The study listed some 160 cytomegalovirus-associated TCR beta chains. An ancestry cluster, one associated with Asian ancestry, reportedly showed fewer N-insertions than the approximately 670-donor mean in a later analysis.

About this clone: Antigen specificity is unknown.

The source of this sequence is a female donor in good health and CMV-seropositive. Sequencing was done on a sample of PBMCs.

CDR3 bases: TGCAGCGTTGGGGGTAACAGGGCGAGTCGTGGAGAGCAGTACTTC. Translating it yields CSVGGNRASRGEQYF. V is TRBV29-1 and J is TRBJ2-7; a possible D gene is TRBD1 (6 bases). V shed 4 bases and J shed 7 bases, with 23 bases lying between them. The CDR3 runs 15 residues. Germline V gene lookup returns CDR1 SQVTM and CDR2 ANQGSEA.